This is a list of T cell receptor beta chains from one sample in a study of T cell clonotyping in hematopoietic cell transplantation. Clones were read by immunoSEQ multiplex PCR, and TCRdb kept only the in-frame ones, dropping some. This sample has 7,000 or so clones, with around 91% found just once. The starting material was PBMCs, obtained 30 days after allogeneic stem cell transplant. The source of these receptors is a female patient aged 45 to 65 who had an allogeneic stem cell transplant from an unrelated donor, so the T cells may come from the graft donor. Some clones in this sample may be carry-over from other donors' samples. Both conserved end residues are part of each CDR3. Fields, in order: V gene, D gene, J gene, CDR3 length, clone size, CDR3 protein, CDR3 DNA. A D gene is named only where the DNA matches it firmly. Only some rows state a clone size, as once, few, many or a class for expanded clones.

TRBV28	TRBD1	TRBJ2-7	13	NA	CASSLYRGYEQYF	TGTGCCAGCAGTTTATACAGGGGCTACGAGCAGTACTTC
TRBV5-1	TRBD1	TRBJ1-4	14	NA	CASSLAGGDEKLFF	TGCGCCAGTTCACTAGCAGGGGGAGATGAAAAACTGTTTTTT
TRBV28	NA	TRBJ1-3	13	NA	CASQDSGGNTIYF	TGTGCCAGCCAGGACTCGGGTGGAAACACCATATATTTT
TRBV30	NA	TRBJ1-2	11	NA	CAWTQGYGYTF	TGTGCCTGGACGCAGGGCTATGGCTACACCTTC
TRBV7-2	NA	TRBJ1-3	14	once	CASSPRETGNTIYF	TGTGCCAGCAGCCCCAGGGAAACTGGAAACACCATATATTTT
TRBV30	NA	TRBJ1-2	15	NA	CAWSEMTVYNYGYTF	TGTGCCTGGAGTGAGATGACAGTTTATAACTATGGCTACACCTTC
TRBV7-9	NA	TRBJ2-3	17	NA	CASSPRQGGHGTDTQYF	TGTGCCAGCAGCCCCCGTCAGGGGGGGCACGGCACAGATACGCAGTATTTT
TRBV11-2	NA	TRBJ2-3	15	once	CASSLDRGPTDTQYF	TGTGCCAGCAGCTTAGACCGGGGGCCCACAGATACGCAGTATTTT
TRBV7-9	NA	TRBJ2-2	15	once	CASSTGTGATGELFF	TGTGCCAGCAGCACTGGAACCGGGGCTACCGGGGAGCTGTTTTTT
TRBV30	NA	TRBJ1-1	10	few	CASLRAEAFF	TGTGCCTCCTTACGTGCTGAAGCTTTCTTT
TRBV19	NA	TRBJ1-5	14	NA	CASSSLGGNQPQHF	TGTGCCAGTAGTTCCCTAGGAGGCAATCAGCCCCAGCATTTT
TRBV5-4	TRBD1	TRBJ1-4	15	NA	CASSLVPAGGEKLFF	TGTGCCAGCAGCTTGGTTCCGGCAGGGGGTGAAAAACTGTTTTTT
TRBV11-2	TRBD2	TRBJ2-5	16	NA	CASSSSPPSGKETQYF	TGTGCCAGCAGCTCATCCCCCCCTAGCGGGAAAGAGACCCAGTACTTC
TRBV6-1	NA	TRBJ1-1	15	NA	CASDIGRLQSTEAFF	TGTGCCAGCGATATTGGACGGCTTCAGAGCACTGAAGCTTTCTTT
TRBV29-1	TRBD1	TRBJ1-2	12	NA	CSAGQGNYGYTF	TGCAGCGCAGGACAGGGGAACTATGGCTACACCTTC
TRBV10-3	NA	TRBJ1-5	15	once	CAISEAGGESQPQHF	TGTGCCATCAGTGAGGCTGGGGGGGAGAGTCAGCCCCAGCATTTT